The 13 T cell receptor beta chains in this list originate from one sample, sequenced in a study of blood T cell repertoires in COVID-19. Data came from immunoSEQ multiplex PCR; TCRdb stores just in-frame clones and leaves some out. This sample has 150,000 or so clones, with 88% found just once. Sample: peripheral blood. These receptors came from a human donor in a cohort sampled during active COVID-19.

This clone was observed a few times. The CDR3 reads CASSQDPGRHSPLHF. Written as DNA, the CDR3 is TGCGCCAGCAGCCAAGATCCCGGGAGGCATTCACCCCTCCACTTT. The chain links TRBV4-1 to TRBJ1-6; D unclear. Deletions cut 0 bases from V and 8 bases from J, with 11 bases between. Germline loops: CDR1 MGHRA, CDR2 YSYEKL. The CDR3 contains 15 residues.

This clone was seen a few times. The V call is TRBV27, the J call TRBJ2-7, with 9 bases fitting TRBD2. Per germline, CDR1 MNHEY and CDR2 SMNVEV (reference sequence). This CDR3 contains 15 residues. V lost 3 bases and J lost 5; bases outside the gene matches: 8. This CDR3 reads CASSFWREGRDEQYF. As DNA, the CDR3 is TGTGCCAGCAGTTTCTGGCGGGAGGGCCGAGACGAGCAGTACTTC.

This chain joins TRBV6-5 and TRBJ1-5; D might be TRBD1 (6 bases). V shed 8 bases and J shed 9 bases, with 17 bases lying between them. The length of the CDR3 is 13 residues. CDR1 and CDR2 (germline): MNHEY, SVGAGI. The chain's CDR3 is CASSQGSWRPQHF. As DNA, the CDR3 is TGTGCCAGCTCCCAGGGGAGTTGGCGGCCCCAGCATTTT.

The rearrangement joins TRBV18 to TRBJ1-1; no clear D. This CDR3 comprises 16 residues. CDR1 is KGHSH and CDR2 is LQKENI in the germline V gene. V was cut by 3 bases and J by 6 bases, with 20 bases left in between. CDR3 residues: CASSPTAVNFASEAFF. Written as DNA, the CDR3 is TGTGCCAGCTCACCTACGGCGGTTAATTTCGCCTCTGAAGCTTTCTTT.

The V and J genes are TRBV29-1 and TRBJ1-2, with 9 positions matching TRBD1. Germline V CDR1 and CDR2: SQVTM, ANQGSEA. The CDR3 totals 13 residues. The junction had 9 bases not matched to a gene; V was cut back by 4 bases and J by 9 bases. The CDR3 is CSVVTGGQRSYTF. The CDR3 DNA follows: TGCAGCGTTGTTACAGGGGGCCAGAGAAGCTACACCTTC.

A single count supports this clone. The V and J genes are TRBV6-5 and TRBJ2-7; 8 bases map to TRBD1. CDR3 length: 14 amino acids. Germline CDR1 MNHEY, CDR2 SVGAGI. V was pared by 8 bases and J by 4 bases, with 10 bases of the junction left unmatched. CDR3 protein: CASRSTGDWYEQYF. The DNA for the CDR3 is TGTGCCAGCCGATCGACAGGGGATTGGTACGAGCAGTACTTC.

The rearrangement uses TRBV28 and TRBJ1-1, with D unresolved. The CDR3 is 10 residues long. The germline V and J ends were trimmed by 8 bases and 8 bases, with 9 bases remaining between them. Looked up from germline, CDR1 is MDHEN and CDR2 is SYDVKM. CDR3 loop: CASGLTEAFF. Here the CDR3 DNA reads TGTGCCAGCGGATTGACAGAAGCTTTCTTT. Based on the CDR3 plus reference TRBV28 and TRBJ1-1, the full variable domain is DVKVTQSSRYLVKRTGEKVFLECVQDMDHENMFWYRQDPGLGLRLIYFSYDVKMKEKGDIPEGYSVSREKKERFSLILESASTNQTSMYLCASGLTEAFFGQGTRLTVV.

This rearrangement joins TRBV6-5 to TRBJ2-3, with TRBD1 matching 9 bases. With V trimmed by 8 bases and J by 4 bases, 10 bases remained unmatched. From germline, CDR1 is MNHEY and CDR2 SVGAGI. The CDR3 totals 15 residues. CDR3 sequence: CASYGQGKIADTQYF. The CDR3 region has the DNA TGTGCCAGCTACGGACAGGGGAAGATTGCAGATACGCAGTATTTT.

J is TRBJ1-5 and V is TRBV4-1; 7 bases fit TRBD1. This CDR3 spans 17 amino acids. The V gene end was trimmed by 0 bases and the J gene end by 2 bases; junction bases not matched to a gene: 7. Per the germline V gene, CDR1 is MGHRA and CDR2 is YSYEKL. CDR3 sequence: CASSQEPGTVGNQPQHF. The CDR3, as DNA: TGCGCCAGCAGCCAAGAACCTGGGACAGTTGGCAATCAGCCCCAGCATTTT.

This clone was observed a single time. This sequence joins TRBV5-1 and TRBJ2-2; perhaps TRBD2 as D (6 bases). Germline V gives CDR1 SGHRS, CDR2 YFSETQ. This CDR3 spans 16 amino acids. With 0 bases removed from V and 1 base from J, the gap between germline ends came to 10 bases. CDR3: CASSLDGSGNTGELFF. The CDR3 DNA sequence: TGCGCCAGCAGCTTGGACGGGAGCGGGAACACCGGGGAGCTGTTTTTT.

The V call is TRBV29-1, the J call TRBJ2-5; 7 bases are a match to TRBD1. V was clipped by 3 bases and J by 5 bases; unmatched bases: 12. The CDR3 consists of 15 residues. From germline, CDR1 is SQVTM and CDR2 ANQGSEA. CDR3 protein: CSVEPKTGRGETQYF. As DNA, the CDR3 is TGCAGCGTTGAGCCCAAGACAGGGCGAGGGGAGACCCAGTACTTC.

The count of this clone is one. The genes are TRBV7-6 and TRBJ2-1; 16 bases are a match to TRBD2. J gave up 7 bases and V 5 bases, and 8 bases lay outside the gene matches. CDR3 size: 17 residues. The germline CDR1 and CDR2 sequences are SGHVS and FNYEAQ. CDR3 nucleotides: TGTGCCAGCAGCGCGTACGGGACTAGCGGGAGGGGGAATGAGCAGTTCTTC. Its protein is CASSAYGTSGRGNEQFF.

The chain recombines TRBV28 with TRBJ1-4, with 7 nucleotides matching TRBD1. Trimming cost V 5 bases and J 3 bases; bases outside gene matches: 6. CDR3 length: 15 residues. The germline V gene encodes CDR1 MDHEN and CDR2 SYDVKM. The CDR3 region is CASSPDRRPNEKLFF. DNA of the CDR3: TGTGCCAGCAGTCCGGACAGGAGGCCTAATGAAAAACTGTTTTTT.